What follows are 2 T cell receptor beta chains derived from one specimen sequenced in a study of blood T cell repertoires in COVID-19. Data came from immunoSEQ multiplex PCR; TCRdb stores just in-frame clones and leaves some out. The table has some 110,000 clones, 87% seen once. The sample consisted of peripheral blood. The receptors originated from a man aged 50 or older with acute or convalescent COVID-19.

This chain links TRBV14 with TRBJ2-7; 12 bases fit TRBD2. V was pared by 0 bases and J by 5 bases, with 11 bases of the junction left unmatched. The V gene's germline CDR1 is SGHDN and CDR2 FVKESK. The CDR3 has 18 amino acids. CDR3: CASSQEGRLAGVFDEQYF. CDR3 DNA sequence: TGTGCCAGCAGCCAAGAAGGGAGACTAGCGGGAGTGTTCGACGAGCAGTACTTC.

V and J are TRBV6-5 and TRBJ1-4; a weak D match, TRBD1 (5 bases). CDR1 MNHEY and CDR2 SVGAGI come from the germline V gene. Trimming removed 4 bases from V and 5 bases from J, with 11 bases in between. This CDR3 is built from 14 residues. This CDR3 is CASSWTDSNEKLFF. The CDR3 bases are TGTGCCAGCAGTTGGACCGACAGCAATGAAAAACTGTTTTTT.